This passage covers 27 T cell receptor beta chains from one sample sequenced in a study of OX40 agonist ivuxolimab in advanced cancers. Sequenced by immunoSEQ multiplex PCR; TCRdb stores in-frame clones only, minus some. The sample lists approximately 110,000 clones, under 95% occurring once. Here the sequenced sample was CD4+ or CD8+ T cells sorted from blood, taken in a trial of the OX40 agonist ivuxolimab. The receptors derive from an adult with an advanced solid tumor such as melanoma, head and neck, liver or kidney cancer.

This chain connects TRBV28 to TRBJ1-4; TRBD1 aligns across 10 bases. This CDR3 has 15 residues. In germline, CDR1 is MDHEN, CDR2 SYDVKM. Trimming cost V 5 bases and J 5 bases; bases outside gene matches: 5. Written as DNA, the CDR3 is TGTGCCAGCAGTAACCTGGGACAGGGGAATGAAAAACTGTTTTTT. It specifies CASSNLGQGNEKLFF.

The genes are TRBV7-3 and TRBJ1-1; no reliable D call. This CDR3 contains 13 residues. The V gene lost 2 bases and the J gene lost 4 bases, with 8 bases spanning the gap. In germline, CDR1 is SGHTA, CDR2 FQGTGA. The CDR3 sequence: CASSLGVITEAFF. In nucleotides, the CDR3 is TGTGCCAGCAGCTTAGGAGTCATCACTGAAGCTTTCTTT.

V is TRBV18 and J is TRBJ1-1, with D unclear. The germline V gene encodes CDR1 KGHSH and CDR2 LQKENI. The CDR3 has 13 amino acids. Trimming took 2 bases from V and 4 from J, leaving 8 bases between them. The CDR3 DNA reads TGTGCCAGCTCACCAACCGAGAGCACTGAAGCTTTCTTT. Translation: CASSPTESTEAFF.

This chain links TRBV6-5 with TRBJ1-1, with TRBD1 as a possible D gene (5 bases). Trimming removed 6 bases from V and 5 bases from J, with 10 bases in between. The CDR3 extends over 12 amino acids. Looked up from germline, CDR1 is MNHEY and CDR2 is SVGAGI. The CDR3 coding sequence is TGTGCCAGCAGGGGGCAGTGGACTGAAGCTTTCTTT. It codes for CASRGQWTEAFF.

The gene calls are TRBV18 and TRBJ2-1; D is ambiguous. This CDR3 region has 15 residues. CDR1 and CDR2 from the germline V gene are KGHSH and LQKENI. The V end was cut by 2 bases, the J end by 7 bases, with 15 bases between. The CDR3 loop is CASSPFTPQGNEQFF. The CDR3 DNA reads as TGTGCCAGCTCACCATTTACCCCCCAAGGGAATGAGCAGTTCTTC.

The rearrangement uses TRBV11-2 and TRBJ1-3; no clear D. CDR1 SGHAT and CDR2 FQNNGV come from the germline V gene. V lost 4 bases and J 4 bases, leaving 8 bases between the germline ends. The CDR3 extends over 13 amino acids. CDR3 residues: CASSSSGGNTIYF. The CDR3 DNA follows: TGTGCCAGCAGCTCCAGCGGGGGAAACACCATATATTTT.

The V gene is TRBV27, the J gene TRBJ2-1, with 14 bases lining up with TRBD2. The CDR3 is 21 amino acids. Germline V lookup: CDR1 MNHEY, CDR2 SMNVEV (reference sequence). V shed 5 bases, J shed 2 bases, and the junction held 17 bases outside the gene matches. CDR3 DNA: TGTGCCAGCAGTCCCCCCCGGACTAGCGGGGGGTTCAGTAGAACCTACAATGAGCAGTTCTTC. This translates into CASSPPRTSGGFSRTYNEQFF.

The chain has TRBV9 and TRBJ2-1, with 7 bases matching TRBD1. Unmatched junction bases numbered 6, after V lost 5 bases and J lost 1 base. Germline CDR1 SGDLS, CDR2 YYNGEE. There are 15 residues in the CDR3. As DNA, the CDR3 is TGTGCCAGCAGACCCACAGGGGCTTCCTACAATGAGCAGTTCTTC. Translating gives CASRPTGASYNEQFF. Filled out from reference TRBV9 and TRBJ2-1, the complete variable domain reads DSGVTQTPKHLITATGQRVTLRCSPRSGDLSVYWYQQSLDQGLQFLIQYYNGEERAKGNILERFSAQQFPDLHSELNLSSLELGDSALYFCASRPTGASYNEQFFGPGTRLTVL.

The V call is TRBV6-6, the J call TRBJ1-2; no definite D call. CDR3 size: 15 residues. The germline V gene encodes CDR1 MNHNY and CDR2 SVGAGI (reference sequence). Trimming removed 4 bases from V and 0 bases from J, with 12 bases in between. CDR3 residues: CASSSRTAANYGYTF. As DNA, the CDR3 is TGTGCCAGCAGTTCTCGGACGGCCGCTAACTATGGCTACACCTTC.

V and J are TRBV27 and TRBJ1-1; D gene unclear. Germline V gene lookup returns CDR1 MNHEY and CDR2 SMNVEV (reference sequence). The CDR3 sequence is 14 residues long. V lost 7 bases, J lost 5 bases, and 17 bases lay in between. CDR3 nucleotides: TGTGCCAGCATAGATCTCCGAGGGTGGACTGAAGCTTTCTTT. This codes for CASIDLRGWTEAFF.

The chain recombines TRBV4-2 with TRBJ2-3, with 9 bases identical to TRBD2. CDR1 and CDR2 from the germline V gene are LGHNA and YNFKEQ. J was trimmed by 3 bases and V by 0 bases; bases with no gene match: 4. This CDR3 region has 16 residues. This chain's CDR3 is CASSQDLAGGTDTQYF. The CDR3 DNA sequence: TGTGCCAGCAGCCAAGATCTTGCGGGAGGGACAGATACGCAGTATTTT.

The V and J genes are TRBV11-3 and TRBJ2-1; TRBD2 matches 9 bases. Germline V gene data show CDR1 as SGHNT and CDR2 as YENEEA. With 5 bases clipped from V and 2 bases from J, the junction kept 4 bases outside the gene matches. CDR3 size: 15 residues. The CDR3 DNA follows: TGTGCCAGCAGCATTAGCGGGAGAACCTACAATGAGCAGTTCTTC. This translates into CASSISGRTYNEQFF. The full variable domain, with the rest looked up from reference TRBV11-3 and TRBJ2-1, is EAGVVQSPRYKIIEKKQPVAFWCNPISGHNTLYWYLQNLGQGPELLIRYENEEAVDDSQLPKDRFSAERLKGVDSTLKIQPAELGDSAVYLCASSISGRTYNEQFFGPGTRLTVL.

CDR3 residues: CASSTDSRQGQMNQPQHF. The CDR3 DNA sequence: TGTGCCAGCAGCACAGACTCCCGACAGGGCCAAATGAATCAGCCCCAGCATTTT. The V call is TRBV28, the J call TRBJ1-5; 7 bases map to TRBD1. Germline V CDR1 and CDR2: MDHEN, SYDVKM. V was clipped by 6 bases and J by 4 bases; unmatched bases: 18. The CDR3 loop spans 18 amino acids.

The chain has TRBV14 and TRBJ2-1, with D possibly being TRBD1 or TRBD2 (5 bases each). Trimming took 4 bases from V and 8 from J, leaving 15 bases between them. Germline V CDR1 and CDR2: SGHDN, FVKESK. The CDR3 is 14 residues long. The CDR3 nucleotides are TGTGCCAGCAGCCTCTCCTTCCGGGGCGATGAGCAGTTCTTC. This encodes CASSLSFRGDEQFF.

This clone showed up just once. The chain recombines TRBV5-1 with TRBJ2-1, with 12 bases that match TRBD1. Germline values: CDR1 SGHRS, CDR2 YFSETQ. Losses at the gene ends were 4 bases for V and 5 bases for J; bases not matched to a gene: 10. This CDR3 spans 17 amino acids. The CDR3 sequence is CASSAGTGGLLHNEQFF. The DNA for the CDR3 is TGCGCCAGCAGCGCAGGGACAGGGGGCCTTCTGCACAATGAGCAGTTCTTC.

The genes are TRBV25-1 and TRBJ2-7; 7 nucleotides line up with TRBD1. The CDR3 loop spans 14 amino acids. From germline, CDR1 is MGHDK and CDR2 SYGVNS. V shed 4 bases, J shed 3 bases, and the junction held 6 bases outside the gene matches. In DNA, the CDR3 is TGTGCCAGCAGTGGCAGGGGGAAGTTCTACGAGCAGTACTTC. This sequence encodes CASSGRGKFYEQYF.

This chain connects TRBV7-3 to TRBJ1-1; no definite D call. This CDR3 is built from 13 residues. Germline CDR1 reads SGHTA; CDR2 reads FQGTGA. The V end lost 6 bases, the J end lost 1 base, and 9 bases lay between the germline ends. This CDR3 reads CASSFGRNTEAFF. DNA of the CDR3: TGTGCCAGCAGTTTCGGGAGGAACACTGAAGCTTTCTTT.

CDR3 loop: CASGQGVNYGYTF. The CDR3 region has the DNA TGTGCCAGCGGTCAGGGGGTTAACTATGGCTACACCTTC. The chain has TRBV6-6 and TRBJ1-2; 7 bases map to TRBD1. Germline loops: CDR1 MNHNY, CDR2 SVGAGI (reference sequence). The CDR3 is made up of 13 amino acids. V dropped 8 bases and J dropped 1; count of bases not matched to a gene: 4.

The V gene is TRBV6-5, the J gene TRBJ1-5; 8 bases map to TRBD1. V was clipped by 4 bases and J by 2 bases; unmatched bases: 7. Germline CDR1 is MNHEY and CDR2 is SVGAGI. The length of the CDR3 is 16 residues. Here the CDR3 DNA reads TGTGCCAGCAGTTTCTCCGGGACAGGCGGCAATCAGCCCCAGCATTTT. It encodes CASSFSGTGGNQPQHF.

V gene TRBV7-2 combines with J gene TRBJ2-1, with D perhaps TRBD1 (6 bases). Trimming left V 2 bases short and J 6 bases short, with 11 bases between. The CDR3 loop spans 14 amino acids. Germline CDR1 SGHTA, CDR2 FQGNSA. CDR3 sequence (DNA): TGTGCCAGCAGCTTAAACAGGGCGTCCAATGAGCAGTTCTTC. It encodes CASSLNRASNEQFF.

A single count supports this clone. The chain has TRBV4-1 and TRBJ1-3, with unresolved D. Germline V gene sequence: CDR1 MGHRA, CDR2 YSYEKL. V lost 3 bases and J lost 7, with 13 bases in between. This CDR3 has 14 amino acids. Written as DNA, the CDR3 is TGCGCCAGCAGCCATCCTGGGGTCTGGAACACCATATATTTT. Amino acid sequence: CASSHPGVWNTIYF.

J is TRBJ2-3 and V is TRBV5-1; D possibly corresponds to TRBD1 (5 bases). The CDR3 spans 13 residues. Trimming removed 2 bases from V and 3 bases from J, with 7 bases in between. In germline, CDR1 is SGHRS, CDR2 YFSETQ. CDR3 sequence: CASSFPGTDTQYF. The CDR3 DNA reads TGCGCCAGCAGCTTTCCAGGGACAGATACGCAGTATTTT.

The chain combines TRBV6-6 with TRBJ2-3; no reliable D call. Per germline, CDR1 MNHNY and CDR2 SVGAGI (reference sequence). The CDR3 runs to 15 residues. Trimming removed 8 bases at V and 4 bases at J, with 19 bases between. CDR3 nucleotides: TGTGCCAGCCGACGGTCGACGACCGGCCCAGATACGCAGTATTTT. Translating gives CASRRSTTGPDTQYF.

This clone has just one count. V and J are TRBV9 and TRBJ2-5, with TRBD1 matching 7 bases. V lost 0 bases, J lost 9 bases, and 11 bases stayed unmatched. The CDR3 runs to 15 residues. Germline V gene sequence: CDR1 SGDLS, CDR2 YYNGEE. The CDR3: CASSVAGGQPTSQYF. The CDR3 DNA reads TGTGCCAGCAGCGTAGCAGGGGGACAGCCGACTTCCCAGTACTTC.

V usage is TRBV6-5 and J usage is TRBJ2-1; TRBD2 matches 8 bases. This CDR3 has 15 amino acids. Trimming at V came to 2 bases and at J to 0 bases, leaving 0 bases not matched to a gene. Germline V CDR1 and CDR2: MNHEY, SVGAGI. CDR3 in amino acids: CASSYSGSSYNEQFF. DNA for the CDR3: TGTGCCAGCAGTTACAGCGGGAGCTCCTACAATGAGCAGTTCTTC.

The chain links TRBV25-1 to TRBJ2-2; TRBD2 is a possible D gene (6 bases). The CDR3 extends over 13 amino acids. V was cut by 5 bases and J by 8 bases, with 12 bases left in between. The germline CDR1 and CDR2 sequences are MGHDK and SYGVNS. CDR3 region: CASSLAGRGELFF. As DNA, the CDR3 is TGTGCCAGCAGTCTCGCGGGACGGGGGGAGCTGTTTTTT.

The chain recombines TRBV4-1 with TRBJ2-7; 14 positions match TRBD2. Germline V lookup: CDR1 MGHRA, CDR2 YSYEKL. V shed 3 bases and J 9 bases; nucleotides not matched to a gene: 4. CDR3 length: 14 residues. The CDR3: CASSQGLAGVGQYF. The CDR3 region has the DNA TGCGCCAGCAGCCAGGGACTAGCGGGAGTCGGGCAGTACTTC.